The 17 T cell receptor beta chains listed next were all sequenced from one sample in a study of cytomegalovirus exposure and HLA in healthy donors. Sequenced by immunoSEQ multiplex PCR; TCRdb stores in-frame clones only, minus some. The sample records around 160,000 clones, approximately 90% being singletons. Sequencing was carried out using PBMCs. The receptors were gathered from a man aged 18 to 35 in good health and CMV-seronegative.

This chain links TRBV18 with TRBJ2-5, with 8 nucleotides matching TRBD1. The CDR3 has 16 residues. With 3 bases clipped from V and 2 bases from J, the junction kept 8 bases outside the gene matches. CDR1 is KGHSH and CDR2 is LQKENI in the germline V gene. The CDR3 sequence is CASSPSMGQVQETQYF. CDR3 bases: TGTGCCAGCTCACCTTCAATGGGACAGGTACAAGAGACCCAGTACTTC.

This clone was counted only a few times. The chain is built from TRBV4-1 and TRBJ2-1; TRBD2 matches 8 bases. The CDR3 is made up of 18 amino acids. V trimming: 0 bases; J trimming: 0 bases; junction bases outside the gene matches: 7. Germline CDR1 MGHRA, CDR2 YSYEKL. The CDR3 DNA is TGCGCCAGCAGCCAAGAGCGGGGGGCCGTCCCCTCCTACAATGAGCAGTTCTTC. Translating gives CASSQERGAVPSYNEQFF.

This clone showed up just once. V usage is TRBV6-5 and J usage is TRBJ2-5, with D perhaps matching TRBD1 (6 bases). This CDR3 region has 16 residues. Per the germline V gene, CDR1 is MNHEY and CDR2 is SVGAGI. Trimming took 2 bases from V and 4 from J, leaving 17 bases between them. Written as DNA, the CDR3 is TGTGCCAGCAGTTACCTGGACAGCTCCCCGGGAGAGACCCAGTACTTC. This sequence encodes CASSYLDSSPGETQYF.

Concerning this clone itself: Compared with germline, one end of the junction differs, possibly owing to a read error. The rearrangement uses TRBV28 and TRBJ2-7, with 8 bases lining up with TRBD1. The CDR3 is 11 amino acids. Germline V gene lookup returns CDR1 MDHEN and CDR2 SYDVKM. CDR3 in amino acids: CASSLGQEVKF. The CDR3 region has the DNA TGTGCCAGCAGTTTGGGACAGGAAGTCAAGTTC.

This chain uses TRBV7-2 with TRBJ2-2; TRBD2 agrees at 9 bases. V shed 5 bases, J shed 5 bases, and the junction held 6 bases outside the gene matches. Germline assignment: CDR1 SGHTA and CDR2 FQGNSA. CDR3 length: 15 amino acids. In nucleotides, the CDR3 is TGTGCCAGCAGCCCAAAGGCGGGGGGGACCGGGGAGCTGTTTTTT. It is translated as CASSPKAGGTGELFF.

CDR3 in DNA: TGTGCCAGCAGTTTCCCAGGCTGGAACACCGGGGAGCTGTTTTTT. It encodes CASSFPGWNTGELFF. V usage is TRBV28 and J usage is TRBJ2-2; no reliable D call. Deletions cut 3 bases from V and 1 base from J, with 9 bases between. The CDR3 contains 15 residues. The germline gives CDR1 MDHEN, CDR2 SYDVKM.

The V gene is TRBV5-1, the J gene TRBJ2-1, with TRBD1 matching 7 bases. Unmatched junction bases numbered 10, after V lost 4 bases and J lost 6 bases. This CDR3 has 15 amino acids. CDR1 and CDR2 (germline): SGHRS, YFSETQ. The CDR3 sequence: CASSLDRRRVNEQFF. The CDR3 DNA reads TGCGCCAGCAGCCTGGACAGGAGAAGGGTCAATGAGCAGTTCTTC.

V is TRBV7-9 and J is TRBJ2-7; D perhaps matches TRBD2 (6 bases). This CDR3 comprises 14 residues. The germline V gene has CDR1 SEHNR and CDR2 FQNEAQ (reference sequence). V was trimmed by 1 base and J by 6 bases, leaving 13 bases between them. Here the CDR3 reads CASSLGLATGEQYF. The CDR3 DNA is TGTGCCAGCAGCTTAGGGCTAGCGACGGGCGAGCAGTACTTC.

This clone was recorded a few times. The V and J genes are TRBV4-2 and TRBJ1-5, with D uncertain. With 5 bases removed from V and 2 bases from J, the gap between germline ends came to 7 bases. The CDR3 covers 13 residues. CDR1 and CDR2 (germline): LGHNA, YNFKEQ. The CDR3, as DNA: TGTGCCAGCAGCAAAGTCGGCAATCAGCCCCAGCATTTT. It codes for CASSKVGNQPQHF.

In this sample, this clone turned up once. V is TRBV27 and J is TRBJ1-3; D is ambiguous. The CDR3 is 16 residues long. Trimming stripped 7 bases from V and 0 bases from J, with 16 bases between. Germline-derived CDR1 and CDR2 are MNHEY and SMNVEV (reference sequence). In DNA form, the CDR3 reads TGTGCCAGCAACCCCCGCCGAGGGAGCTCTGGAAACACCATATATTTT. It yields the protein CASNPRRGSSGNTIYF.

This clone appeared a few times. Sequence at one end of the junction differs from germline and may be a read error. The rearrangement joins TRBV7-7 to TRBJ2-7; 11 bases map to TRBD2. The CDR3 covers 17 residues. Germline values: CDR1 SSHAT, CDR2 FNYEAQ (reference sequence). The CDR3 is CASSSGLAGGRFDEQYF. CDR3 bases: TGTGCTAGCAGCTCCGGACTAGCGGGTGGGCGATTCGACGAGCAGTACTTC.

The chain recombines TRBV10-3 with TRBJ2-7, with TRBD1 identical over 8 bases. This CDR3 region has 14 residues. CDR1 ENHRY and CDR2 SYGVKD come from the germline V gene. V was pared by 6 bases and J by 2 bases, with 6 bases of the junction left unmatched. The CDR3 is CAIRIGQGAYEQYF. The DNA for the CDR3 is TGTGCCATCAGGATAGGACAGGGAGCCTACGAGCAGTACTTC.

The CDR3 protein is CASSLEDRTSTDTQYF. The CDR3 DNA sequence: TGCGCCAGCAGCTTGGAGGACAGAACTAGCACAGATACGCAGTATTTT. The V and J genes are TRBV5-1 and TRBJ2-3; D possibly corresponds to TRBD1 (6 bases). This CDR3 region has 16 residues. From germline, CDR1 is SGHRS and CDR2 YFSETQ. The germline V and J ends were trimmed by 0 bases and 0 bases, with 11 bases remaining between them.

The chain couples TRBV7-9 to TRBJ1-2; 8 nucleotides match TRBD1. Looked up from germline, CDR1 is SEHNR and CDR2 is FQNEAQ (reference sequence). CDR3 size: 15 residues. The V gene end was trimmed by 5 bases and the J gene end by 4 bases; junction bases not matched to a gene: 9. In DNA form, the CDR3 reads TGTGCCAGCAGCCCTCGGACAGGGCCCTTCTATGGCTACACCTTC. Translated, it gives CASSPRTGPFYGYTF.

J is TRBJ1-2 and V is TRBV11-2; 7 bases fit TRBD1. Trimming removed 5 bases from V and 4 bases from J; junction bases left unmatched: 13. The germline CDR1 and CDR2 sequences are SGHAT and FQNNGV. This CDR3 has 16 amino acids. In DNA, the CDR3 is TGTGCCAGCAGCCATGCCGGGACAGAGATTTTCTATGGCTACACCTTC. Translated, it gives CASSHAGTEIFYGYTF.

The rearrangement joins TRBV18 to TRBJ1-4; tentatively, D is TRBD1 (5 bases). CDR1 KGHSH and CDR2 LQKENI come from the germline V gene. The V end lost 0 bases, the J end lost 3 bases, and 14 bases lay between the germline ends. The CDR3 is 17 residues long. CDR3 residues: CASSPPGRASANEKLFF. Here the CDR3 DNA reads TGTGCCAGCTCACCACCGGGCAGGGCATCCGCTAATGAAAAACTGTTTTTT.

The chain combines TRBV7-8 with TRBJ1-5; TRBD1 might be the D (5 bases). Germline loops: CDR1 SGHVS, CDR2 FQNEAQ. The CDR3 length is 15 residues. The germline V and J ends were trimmed by 2 bases and 1 base, with 9 bases remaining between them. CDR3 sequence (DNA): TGTGCCAGCAGCTTAAGGGGTACGAGCAATCAGCCCCAGCATTTT. Translation: CASSLRGTSNQPQHF.